A selection of T cell receptor beta chains follows, all from one sample in a study of blood T cells in healthy people across ages. TCRdb reprocessed the 5' RACE reads via MiXCR and lists one record per CDR3 protein. Seen here are hundreds of thousands of distinct CDR3 sequences, roughly 50% observed once, and the top ten hold roughly 26%. Sequenced: blood. The receptor set was obtained from a man aged 35 to 55 in good health. CDR3s include the opening cysteine and the closing phenylalanine or tryptophan. D genes are given only for firm matches. Expanded clones are given a class, and other clones once, few, many or no size at all.

j_gene	v_gene	abundance	d_gene	CDR3aa	CDR3nt
TRBJ1-1	TRBV7-2	.	TRBD1	CASSLSEDREAFF	TGTGCCAGCAGCTTATCTGAGGACAGGGAAGCTTTCTTT
TRBJ2-7	TRBV28	.	.	CASSLQAAYEQYF	TGTGCCAGCAGTTTGCAGGCGGCCTACGAGCAGTACTTC
TRBJ2-1	TRBV20-1	.	.	CSAGSVEEQFF	TGCAGTGCTGGCAGTGTGGAGGAGCAGTTCTTC
TRBJ2-7	TRBV7-2	.	TRBD2	CASSPLRSGGRYEQYF	TGTGCCAGCAGCCCTCTCAGAAGCGGGGGCCGCTACGAGCAGTACTTC
TRBJ2-1	TRBV28	few	.	CASSFEDRYEQFF	TGTGCCAGCAGTTTTGAGGATAGGTATGAGCAGTTCTTC
TRBJ2-3	TRBV7-2	.	.	CASSVAREMTDTQYF	TGTGCCAGCAGCGTCGCCAGGGAAATGACAGATACGCAGTATTTT
TRBJ2-3	TRBV29-1	.	.	CSDSAGGFGDTQYF	TGCAGCGACTCCGCTGGGGGGTTTGGAGATACGCAGTATTTT
TRBJ1-6	TRBV6-1	.	TRBD1	CASTVDRGNSPPHF	TGTGCCAGCACCGTCGACAGGGGAAATTCACCCCCCCACTTT
TRBJ2-1	TRBV24-1	.	TRBD1	CATSEPRQGADNEQFF	TGTGCCACCAGTGAGCCTCGACAGGGGGCAGATAATGAGCAGTTCTTC
TRBJ2-1	TRBV5-6	many	.	CASSLHNEQFF	TGTGCCAGCAGCCTACACAATGAGCAGTTCTTC
TRBJ2-1	TRBV20-1	once	TRBD2	CSVVPSGGSSYNEQFF	TGCAGTGTAGTCCCTAGCGGGGGAAGCTCCTACAATGAGCAGTTCTTC
TRBJ2-1	TRBV20-1	.	TRBD2	CSARDLGLAGGNNEQFF	TGCAGTGCTAGAGATCTCGGGCTAGCGGGGGGGAACAATGAGCAGTTCTTC
TRBJ1-1	TRBV25-1	.	.	CASSENFQVGGMTEAFF	TGTGCCAGCAGTGAAAATTTTCAAGTGGGAGGGATGACTGAAGCTTTCTTT
TRBJ1-4	TRBV20-1	.	.	CSARPLSGGGEKLFF	TGCAGTGCTAGGCCCCTGAGTGGAGGGGGTGAAAAACTGTTTTTT
TRBJ2-1	TRBV12-3/TRBV12-4	few	.	CASTVSWDEQFF	TGTGCCAGCACCGTCTCGTGGGATGAGCAGTTCTTC
TRBJ2-1	TRBV28	.	.	CASSPTAGMGEQFF	TGTGCCAGCAGCCCGACCGCAGGGATGGGTGAGCAGTTCTTC
TRBJ2-7	TRBV7-2	.	.	CASSSPPGIAEQYF	TGTGCCAGCAGCTCACCCCCGGGGATTGCCGAGCAGTACTTC
TRBJ2-3	TRBV28	few	.	CASSLSIEDTQYF	TGTGCCAGCAGTTTATCAATAGAAGATACGCAGTATTTT
TRBJ1-4	TRBV6-6	.	TRBD1	CASSRLRQGEDEKLFF	TGTGCCAGCAGCAGACTGAGACAGGGGGAAGATGAAAAACTGTTTTTT
TRBJ2-1	TRBV7-2	.	TRBD2	CASSLGFSAGGPNNEQFF	TGTGCCAGCAGCTTAGGCTTTTCAGCGGGAGGGCCCAACAATGAGCAGTTCTTC
TRBJ2-7	TRBV28	.	.	CASSAPGTSSSYEQYF	TGTGCCAGCAGTGCCCCGGGGACTTCAAGCTCCTACGAGCAGTACTTC
TRBJ2-3	TRBV29-1	.	TRBD1	CSATDRGFRNTQYF	TGCAGCGCGACAGACAGGGGGTTTCGTAATACGCAGTATTTT
TRBJ2-1	TRBV7-9	few	.	CASSLTGVSYNEQFF	TGTGCCAGCAGCTTAACCGGGGTCTCCTACAATGAGCAGTTCTTC
TRBJ1-1	TRBV10-3	.	.	CAISESRQENIEAFF	TGTGCCATCAGTGAGTCGAGACAGGAGAACATTGAAGCTTTCTTT
TRBJ2-1	TRBV10-3	.	.	CAISDTVGAEQFF	TGTGCCATCAGTGACACCGTTGGGGCAGAGCAGTTCTTC
TRBJ2-7	TRBV28	.	.	CASSGTLDSYEQYF	TGTGCCAGCAGTGGTACCCTGGATTCCTACGAGCAGTACTTC
TRBJ2-7	TRBV9	.	.	CASSAPRSGLYEQYF	TGTGCCAGCAGCGCCCCCCGGTCCGGGCTATACGAGCAGTACTTC
TRBJ1-1	TRBV27	.	.	CASRILDRPYTGAFF	TGTGCCAGCAGGATCCTGGACAGACCTTACACTGGAGCTTTCTTT
TRBJ2-1	TRBV24-1	.	TRBD1	CATSEMGTAEGLTYNEQFF	TGTGCCACCAGTGAAATGGGGACAGCTGAGGGCCTCACCTACAATGAGCAGTTCTTC
TRBJ2-7	TRBV10-3	few	.	CAISESPGPSYEQYF	TGTGCCATCAGTGAGTCCCCGGGGCCCTCCTACGAGCAGTACTTC
TRBJ2-7	TRBV20-1	.	TRBD2	CSARNRSGRAYEQYF	TGCAGTGCTAGGAATAGAAGCGGGAGGGCTTACGAGCAGTACTTC
TRBJ2-1	TRBV6-5	.	.	CASTDNGVSSYNEQFF	TGTGCCAGCACCGATAACGGGGTGAGCTCCTACAATGAGCAGTTCTTC
TRBJ2-2	TRBV7-3	.	.	CASSPVTTGELFF	TGTGCCAGCAGCCCCGTGACCACCGGGGAGCTGTTTTTT
TRBJ2-3	TRBV9	few	.	CASSASPLTDTQYF	TGTGCCAGCAGCGCCTCCCCTCTCACAGATACGCAGTATTTT
TRBJ2-7	TRBV6-2/TRBV6-3	.	.	CASRNMGLIFYEQYF	TGTGCCAGCCGCAACATGGGACTTATCTTCTACGAGCAGTACTTC
TRBJ1-1	TRBV6-5	.	.	CASSYSRQHFF	TGTGCCAGCAGTTACTCGCGACAGCATTTCTTT
TRBJ2-6	TRBV3-1	.	TRBD1	CASRYRTGSGANVLTF	TGTGCCAGCAGGTACAGGACAGGGTCTGGGGCCAACGTCCTGACTTTC
TRBJ1-2	TRBV28	.	.	CTCYGLDGYTF	TGTACCTGCTACGGCTTGGATGGCTACACCTTC
TRBJ2-5	TRBV29-1	many	TRBD1	CSVAGQGEIGWYF	TGCAGCGTCGCGGGACAGGGGGAGATTGGCTGGTACTTC
TRBJ2-1	TRBV5-1	many	.	CASSPDFNEQFF	TGCGCCAGCAGCCCCGACTTCAATGAGCAGTTCTTC
TRBJ1-2	TRBV20-1	.	.	CSARSYGTNYGYTF	TGCAGTGCTAGGAGCTACGGGACTAACTATGGCTACACCTTC
TRBJ2-1	TRBV20-1	.	.	CSASSSGYYNEQFF	TGCAGTGCTAGTTCGAGCGGCTATTACAATGAGCAGTTCTTC
TRBJ2-3	TRBV7-8	.	.	CASSWWGSRDRSTDTQYF	TGTGCCAGCAGCTGGTGGGGATCCCGAGACCGAAGCACAGATACGCAGTATTTT
TRBJ2-7	TRBV27	.	TRBD2	CASTRGRGRAYEQYF	TGTGCCAGCACCCGGGGACGCGGGAGAGCCTACGAGCAGTACTTC
TRBJ1-6	TRBV12-3/TRBV12-4	.	TRBD1	CASSRQGRNSPLHF	TGTGCCAGCAGTCGACAGGGGCGCAATTCACCCCTCCACTTT
TRBJ1-6	TRBV7-9	.	.	CASSPLGGTRSGALHF	TGTGCCAGCAGCCCCCTAGGTGGTACGCGGTCCGGGGCCCTCCACTTT
TRBJ2-3	TRBV2	few	.	CASSVIRGTTDTQYF	TGTGCCAGCAGTGTTATAAGAGGGACGACAGATACGCAGTATTTT
TRBJ2-2	TRBV7-3	.	TRBD2	CASSLSGRGTGELFF	TGTGCCAGCAGCCTAAGCGGGAGAGGGACCGGGGAGCTGTTTTTT
TRBJ2-2	TRBV12-3/TRBV12-4	.	TRBD1	CASSRTRTGERTRGTGELFF	TGTGCCAGCAGTCGAACTCGGACAGGGGAACGAACGAGAGGCACCGGGGAGCTGTTTTTT
TRBJ2-1	TRBV29-1	.	.	CSRGESWKHEQFF	TGCAGCCGTGGAGAGAGTTGGAAACATGAGCAGTTCTTC
TRBJ2-7	TRBV10-3	.	TRBD1	CAISDYRDRADYEQYF	TGTGCCATCAGTGATTATAGGGACAGGGCAGACTACGAGCAGTACTTC
TRBJ2-7	TRBV6-2/TRBV6-3	.	TRBD1	CAGHRGPPPYEQYF	TGTGCCGGACACAGGGGGCCGCCGCCCTACGAGCAGTACTTC
TRBJ1-1	TRBV7-9	few	.	CASSLRQGRDTEAFF	TGTGCCAGCAGCTTAAGGCAGGGGAGGGACACTGAAGCTTTCTTT
TRBJ2-3	TRBV29-1	.	.	CSVGGVSVTDTQYF	TGCAGCGTTGGGGGGGTATCAGTCACAGATACGCAGTATTTT
TRBJ2-7	TRBV7-2	few	TRBD1	CASSPTGTVMYEQYF	TGTGCCAGCAGCCCAACCGGGACAGTAATGTACGAGCAGTACTTC